This T cell receptor (beta chain) was identified in a study of somatic mutations in cytotoxic T cells in rheumatoid arthritis. Looking at the study overall: At nearly 100% purity, some V beta antibody-stained T-cell populations were flow-sorted, and these included V beta1+ cells that were sequenced for TCRB. Study-level points and caveats: Among patients with rheumatoid arthritis, but not healthy controls, CD8+ clonality increased with age. CD8+ T-cell clonality did not differ significantly between rheumatoid arthritis patients and age-matched healthy controls. TRBV07 appeared slightly underrepresented in the rheumatoid arthritis patients. That finding was not adjusted to account for multiple comparisons.

As concerns this clone: What it recognizes is unknown.

The table came from immunoSEQ multiplex PCR; TCRdb's copy has only in-frame clones and leaves some out. The sample consists of about 4,800 clones, around 78% of them appearing once. Germline V CDR1 and CDR2: MDHEN, SYDVKM. CDR3 length: 16 residues. Losses at the gene ends were 6 bases for V and 6 bases for J; bases not matched to a gene: 14. Sequenced material: CD8+ T cells sorted from blood, taken at a follow-up visit. The source of this sequence is a man aged 35-49 years with rheumatoid arthritis. The rearrangement links TRBV28 to TRBJ2-3; TRBD2 matches at 8 bases. The CDR3 region is CASSANPREGLDTQYF. The CDR3 DNA reads as TGTGCCAGCAGCGCCAATCCCCGGGAGGGCCTTGATACGCAGTATTTT.